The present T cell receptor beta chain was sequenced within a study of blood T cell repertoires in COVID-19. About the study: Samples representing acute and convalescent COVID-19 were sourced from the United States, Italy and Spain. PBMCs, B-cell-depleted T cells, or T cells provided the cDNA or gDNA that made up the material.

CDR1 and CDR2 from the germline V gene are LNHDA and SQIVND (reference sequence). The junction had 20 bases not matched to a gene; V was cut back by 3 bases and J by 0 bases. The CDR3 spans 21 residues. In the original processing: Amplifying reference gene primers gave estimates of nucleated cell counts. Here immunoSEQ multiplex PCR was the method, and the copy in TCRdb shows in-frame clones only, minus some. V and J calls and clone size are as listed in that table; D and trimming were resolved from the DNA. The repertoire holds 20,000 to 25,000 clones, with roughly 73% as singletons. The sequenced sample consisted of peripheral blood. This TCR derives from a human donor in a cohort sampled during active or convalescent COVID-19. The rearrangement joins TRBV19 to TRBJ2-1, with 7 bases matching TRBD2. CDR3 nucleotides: TGTGCCAGTAGTATTGAGGGGTTGGGAACACTAGCGCCGAGCTCCTACAATGAGCAGTTCTTC. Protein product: CASSIEGLGTLAPSSYNEQFF.